The rows below give T cell receptor beta chains drawn from one sample of a study of cytomegalovirus exposure and HLA in healthy donors. Here immunoSEQ multiplex PCR was the method, and the copy in TCRdb shows in-frame clones only, minus some. The sample has 120,000 or so clones, over 65% seen once. The sequenced sample was PBMCs. These receptors were obtained from a man aged 25-40 years in good health and CMV-seropositive. CDR3s leave out the opening cysteine and the closing phenylalanine or tryptophan. Size tells how often a clone was seen (once, few, many) or the class of an expanded clone, and some rows leave it out.

clone_size j_call v_call cdr3_aa
NA TRBJ1-1 TRBV6-4 ASRLQGAANTEAF
few TRBJ2-7 TRBV11-2 ASSSHSGGGIYEQY
few TRBJ2-3 TRBV5-4 ASSAATGGGTDTQY
NA TRBJ2-1 TRBV27 ASSFGGGSYNEQF
NA TRBJ2-2 TRBV10-1 ASSETATGNTGELF
NA TRBJ1-1 TRBV2 ASSDVGRGNTEAF
NA TRBJ1-6 TRBV7-3 ASSLTGGVLSPLH
few TRBJ1-6 TRBV6-6 ASSYRGLDNSPLH
few TRBJ1-5 TRBV7-2 ASSLDGNQPQH
NA TRBJ2-2 TRBV27 ASSFIGGNTGELF
NA TRBJ1-1 TRBV28 ASTRQGATEAF
few TRBJ2-7 TRBV19 ASSKALTGPIYEQY
NA TRBJ2-5 TRBV18 ASSPPSGVQMETQY
few TRBJ2-5 TRBV7-9 ASSLTSGYQETQY
NA TRBJ1-1 TRBV29-1 SVDRGDTEAF
few TRBJ2-2 TRBV28 ASSLQTGELF
NA TRBJ2-7 TRBV19 ASSRSLGAYEQY
few TRBJ1-6 TRBV28 ASSLRGSSYNSPLH
NA TRBJ2-7 TRBV29-1 SARWADVEQY
NA TRBJ2-1 TRBV9 ASSAGKTGAGLSYNEQF
NA TRBJ1-5 TRBV4-1 ASSLRSGSNQPQH
NA TRBJ1-1 TRBV7-9 AVSGGGEAF
NA TRBJ2-1 TRBV5-1 ASSVSGQKYNEQF
NA TRBJ2-7 TRBV7-7 ASSLGEGYEQY
NA TRBJ2-7 TRBV5-4 ASSSRVSERYEQY
NA TRBJ2-3 TRBV25-1 ASGLAGGDD
NA TRBJ1-4 TRBV18 ASSQRLENEKLF
NA TRBJ2-7 TRBV10-3 AISDSITYEQY
NA TRBJ1-2 TRBV18 ASSPTGTANPYGYT
few TRBJ2-7 TRBV5-4 ASSPGLAGGPQYEQY
NA TRBJ1-1 TRBV5-1 ASSQMGLSNTEAF
NA TRBJ2-1 TRBV21-1 ASSSPTSGGRGEQF
NA TRBJ1-5 TRBV6-6 ASKEGSGQPQH
once TRBJ1-4 TRBV7-2 ASGHRVEKLF
NA TRBJ2-3 TRBV5-6 ASSLVAGTDTQY
NA TRBJ1-1 TRBV14 ASSRGHLLNTEAF
once TRBJ2-6 TRBV2 ASRLDSSGANVLT
NA TRBJ1-5 TRBV7-9 ASTDGTVSNQPQH